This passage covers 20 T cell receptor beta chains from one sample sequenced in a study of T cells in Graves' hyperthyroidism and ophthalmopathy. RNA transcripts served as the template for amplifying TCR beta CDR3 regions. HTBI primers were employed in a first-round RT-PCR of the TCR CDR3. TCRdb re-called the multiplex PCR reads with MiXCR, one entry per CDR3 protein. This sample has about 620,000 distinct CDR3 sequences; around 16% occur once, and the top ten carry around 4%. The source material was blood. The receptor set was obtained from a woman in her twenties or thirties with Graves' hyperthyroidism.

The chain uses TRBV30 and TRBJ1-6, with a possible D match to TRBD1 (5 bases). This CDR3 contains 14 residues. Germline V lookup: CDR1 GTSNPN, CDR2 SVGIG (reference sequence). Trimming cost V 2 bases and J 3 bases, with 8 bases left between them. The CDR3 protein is CAWSQGSYNSPLHF. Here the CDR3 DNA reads TGTGCCTGGAGTCAGGGAAGCTATAATTCACCCCTCCACTTT. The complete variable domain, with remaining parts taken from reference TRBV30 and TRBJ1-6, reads SQTIHQWPATLVQPVGSPLSLECTVEGTSNPNLYWYRQAAGRGLQLLFYSVGIGQISSEVPQNLSASRPQDRQFILSSKKLLLSDSGFYLCAWSQGSYNSPLHFGNGTRLTVT.

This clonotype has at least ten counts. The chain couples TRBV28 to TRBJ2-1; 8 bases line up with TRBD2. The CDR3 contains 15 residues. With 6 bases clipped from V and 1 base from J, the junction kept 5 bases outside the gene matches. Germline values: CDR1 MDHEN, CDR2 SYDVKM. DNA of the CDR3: TGTGCCAGCAGCCTTAGACTAGCGTCCTACAATGAGCAGTTCTTC. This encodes CASSLRLASYNEQFF.

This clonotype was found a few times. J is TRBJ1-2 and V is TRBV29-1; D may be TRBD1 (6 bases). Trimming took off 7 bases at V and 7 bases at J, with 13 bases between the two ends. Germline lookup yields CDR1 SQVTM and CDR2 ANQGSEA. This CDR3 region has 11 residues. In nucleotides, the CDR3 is TGCAGCGCCATAAAGGGGGTTGGCTACACCTTC. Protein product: CSAIKGVGYTF.

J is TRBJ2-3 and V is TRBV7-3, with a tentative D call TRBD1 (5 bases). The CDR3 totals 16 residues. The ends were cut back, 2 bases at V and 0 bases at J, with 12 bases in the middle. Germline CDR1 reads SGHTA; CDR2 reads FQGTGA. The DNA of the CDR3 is TGTGCCAGCAGCTTACTTTGGGGCGTCAGCACAGATACGCAGTATTTT. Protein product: CASSLLWGVSTDTQYF.

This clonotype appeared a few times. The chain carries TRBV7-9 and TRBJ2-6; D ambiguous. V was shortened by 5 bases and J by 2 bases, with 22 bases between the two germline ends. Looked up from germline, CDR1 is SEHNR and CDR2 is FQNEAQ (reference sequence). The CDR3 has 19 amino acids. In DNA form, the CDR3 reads TGTGCCAGCAGCCCCGGTCTTCTGGGTACAGATCCTGGGGCCAACGTCCTGACTTTC. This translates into CASSPGLLGTDPGANVLTF.

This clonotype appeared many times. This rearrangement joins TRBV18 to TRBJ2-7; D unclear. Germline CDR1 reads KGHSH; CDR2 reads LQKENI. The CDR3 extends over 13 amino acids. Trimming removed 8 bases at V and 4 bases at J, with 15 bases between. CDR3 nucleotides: TGTGCCAGCGCCTTTAATCAGGAGTACGAGCAGTACTTC. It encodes CASAFNQEYEQYF.

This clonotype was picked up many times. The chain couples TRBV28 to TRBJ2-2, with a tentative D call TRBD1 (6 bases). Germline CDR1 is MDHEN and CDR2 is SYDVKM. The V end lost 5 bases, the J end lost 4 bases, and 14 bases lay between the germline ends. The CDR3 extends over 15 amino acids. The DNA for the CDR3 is TGTGCCAGCAGTAGTCAGAACAGGGTCACCGGGGAGCTGTTTTTT. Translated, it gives CASSSQNRVTGELFF. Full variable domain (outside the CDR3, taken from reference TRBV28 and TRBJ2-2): DVKVTQSSRYLVKRTGEKVFLECVQDMDHENMFWYRQDPGLGLRLIYFSYDVKMKEKGDIPEGYSVSREKKERFSLILESASTNQTSMYLCASSSQNRVTGELFFGEGSRLTVL.

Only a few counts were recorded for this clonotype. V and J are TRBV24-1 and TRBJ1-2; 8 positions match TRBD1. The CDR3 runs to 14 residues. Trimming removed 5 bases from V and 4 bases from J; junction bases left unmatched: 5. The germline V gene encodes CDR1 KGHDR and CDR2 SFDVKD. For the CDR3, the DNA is TGTGCCACCAGTGCGACAGGGGAGCGCTATGGCTACACCTTC. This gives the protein CATSATGERYGYTF.

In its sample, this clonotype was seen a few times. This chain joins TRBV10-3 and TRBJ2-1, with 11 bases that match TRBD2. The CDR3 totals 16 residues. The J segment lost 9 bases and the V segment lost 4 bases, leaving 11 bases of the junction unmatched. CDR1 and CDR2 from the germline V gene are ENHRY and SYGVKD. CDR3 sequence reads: CAISGNSGRATGEQFF. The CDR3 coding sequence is TGTGCCATCAGTGGGAATAGCGGGAGGGCCACGGGTGAGCAGTTCTTC.

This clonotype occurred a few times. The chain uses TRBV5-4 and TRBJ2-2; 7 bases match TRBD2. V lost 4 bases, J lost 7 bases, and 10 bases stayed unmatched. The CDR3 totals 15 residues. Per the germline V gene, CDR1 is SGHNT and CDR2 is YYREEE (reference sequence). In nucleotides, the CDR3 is TGTGCCAGCAGCCGGGCCCAGCGGGGTGGCGGGGAGCTGTTTTTT. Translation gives CASSRAQRGGGELFF.

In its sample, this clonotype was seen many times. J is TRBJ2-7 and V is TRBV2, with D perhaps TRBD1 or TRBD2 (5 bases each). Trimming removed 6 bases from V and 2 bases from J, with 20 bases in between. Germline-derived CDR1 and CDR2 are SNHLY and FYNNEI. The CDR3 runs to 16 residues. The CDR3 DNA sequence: TGTGCCAGCAGGTCCGGTGGGGGTCCTTCCCCCTACGAGCAGTACTTC. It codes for CASRSGGGPSPYEQYF.

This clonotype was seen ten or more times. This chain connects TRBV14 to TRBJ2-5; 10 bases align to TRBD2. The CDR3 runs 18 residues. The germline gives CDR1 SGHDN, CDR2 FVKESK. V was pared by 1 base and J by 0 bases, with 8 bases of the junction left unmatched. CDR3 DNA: TGTGCCAGCAGCCAAGGTCGGACTAGCGGATCGTACCAAGAGACCCAGTACTTC. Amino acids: CASSQGRTSGSYQETQYF.

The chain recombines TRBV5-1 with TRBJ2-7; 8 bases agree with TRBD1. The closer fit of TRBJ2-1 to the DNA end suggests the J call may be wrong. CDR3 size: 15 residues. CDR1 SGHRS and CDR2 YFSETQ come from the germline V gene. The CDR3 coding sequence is TGCGCCAGCAGCGCCTACTCCGGACAGGGCTACGAGCAGTTCTTC. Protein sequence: CASSAYSGQGYEQFF.

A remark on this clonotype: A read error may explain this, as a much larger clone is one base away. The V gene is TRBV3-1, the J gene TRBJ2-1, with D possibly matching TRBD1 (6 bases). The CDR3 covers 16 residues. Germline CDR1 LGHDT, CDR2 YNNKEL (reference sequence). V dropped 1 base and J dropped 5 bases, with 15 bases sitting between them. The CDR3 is CASSQAHRVRDNEQFF. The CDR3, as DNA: TGTGCCAGCAGCCAAGCACACAGGGTAAGGGACAATGAGCAGTTCTTC.

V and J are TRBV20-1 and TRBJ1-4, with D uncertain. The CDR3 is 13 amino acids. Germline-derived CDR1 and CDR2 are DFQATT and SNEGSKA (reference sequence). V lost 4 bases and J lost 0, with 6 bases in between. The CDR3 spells CSAKRSTNEKLFF. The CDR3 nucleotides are TGCAGTGCTAAGAGGTCAACTAATGAAAAACTGTTTTTT.

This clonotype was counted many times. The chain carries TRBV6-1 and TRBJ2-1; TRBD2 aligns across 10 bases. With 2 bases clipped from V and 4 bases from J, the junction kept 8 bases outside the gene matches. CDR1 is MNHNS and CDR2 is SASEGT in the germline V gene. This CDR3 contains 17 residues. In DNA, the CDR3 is TGTGCCAGCAGTGAATTTGGCCCTAGCGGGAGTTACAATGAGCAGTTCTTC. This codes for CASSEFGPSGSYNEQFF.

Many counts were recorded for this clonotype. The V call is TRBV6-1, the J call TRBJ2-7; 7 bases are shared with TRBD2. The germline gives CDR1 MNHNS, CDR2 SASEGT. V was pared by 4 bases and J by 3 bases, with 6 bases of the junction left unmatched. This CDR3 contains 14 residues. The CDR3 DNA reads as TGTGCCAGCAGTGCTGGTGCGGGAGTCTACGAGCAGTACTTC. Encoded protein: CASSAGAGVYEQYF.

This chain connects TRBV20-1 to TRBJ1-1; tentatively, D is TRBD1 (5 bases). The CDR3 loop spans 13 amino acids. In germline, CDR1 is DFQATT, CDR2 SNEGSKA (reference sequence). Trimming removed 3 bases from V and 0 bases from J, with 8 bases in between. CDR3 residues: CSASKTVNTEAFF. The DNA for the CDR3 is TGCAGTGCTAGCAAGACAGTGAACACTGAAGCTTTCTTT.

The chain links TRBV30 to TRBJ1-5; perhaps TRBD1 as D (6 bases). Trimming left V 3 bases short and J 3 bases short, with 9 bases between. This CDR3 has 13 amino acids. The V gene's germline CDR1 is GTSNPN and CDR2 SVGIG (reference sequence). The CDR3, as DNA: TGTGCCTGGAGCATGGGGGCCAATCAGCCCCAGCATTTT. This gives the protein CAWSMGANQPQHF.

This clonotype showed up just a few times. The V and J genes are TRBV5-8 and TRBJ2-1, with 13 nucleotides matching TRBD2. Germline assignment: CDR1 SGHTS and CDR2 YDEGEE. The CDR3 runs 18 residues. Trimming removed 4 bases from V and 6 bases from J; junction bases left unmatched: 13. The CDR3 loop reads CASSQTSGRPSTFNEQFF. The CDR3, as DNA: TGTGCCAGCAGCCAGACTAGCGGGAGGCCATCGACATTCAATGAGCAGTTCTTC.